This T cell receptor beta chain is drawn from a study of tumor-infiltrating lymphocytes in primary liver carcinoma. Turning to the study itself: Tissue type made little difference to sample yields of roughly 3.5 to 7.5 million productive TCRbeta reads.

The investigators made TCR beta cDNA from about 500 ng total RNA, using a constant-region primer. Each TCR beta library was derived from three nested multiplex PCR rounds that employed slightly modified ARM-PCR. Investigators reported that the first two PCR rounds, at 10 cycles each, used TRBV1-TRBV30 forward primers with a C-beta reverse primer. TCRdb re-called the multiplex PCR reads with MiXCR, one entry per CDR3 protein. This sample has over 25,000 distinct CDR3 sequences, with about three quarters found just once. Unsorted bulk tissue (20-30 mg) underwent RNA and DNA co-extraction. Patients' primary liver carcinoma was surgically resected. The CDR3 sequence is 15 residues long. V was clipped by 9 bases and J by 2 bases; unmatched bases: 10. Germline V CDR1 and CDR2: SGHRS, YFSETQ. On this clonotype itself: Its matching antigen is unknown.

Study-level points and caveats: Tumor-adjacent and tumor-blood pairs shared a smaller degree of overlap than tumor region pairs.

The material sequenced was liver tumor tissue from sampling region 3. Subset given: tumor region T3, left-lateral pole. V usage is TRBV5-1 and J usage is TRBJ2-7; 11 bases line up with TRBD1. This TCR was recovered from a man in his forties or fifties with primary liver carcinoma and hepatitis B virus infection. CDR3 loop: CANRRGQGVAYEQYF. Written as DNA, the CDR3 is TGCGCCAACAGAAGGGGACAGGGGGTTGCCTACGAGCAGTACTTC.